The 22 T cell receptor beta chains listed next were all sequenced from one sample in a study of blood T cell repertoires in COVID-19 (dated by TCRdb to 2020 to 2022). Receptor amplification or capture employed the immunoSEQ multiplex PCR assay. Entries here come from immuneACCESS through TCRdb and include only in-frame sequences with V and J called. Some clones fail to appear in such tables; in the studies checked, an unresolved V gene covers under half of the shortfall, and the cause of the remainder is unknown. For this sample there are about 200,000 clones; under 80% appear just once. The top ten hold around 16% of the sample. Sequencing was carried out using PBMCs or T cells enriched from blood (not recorded which). The receptors derive from a woman in her forties or fifties with acute COVID-19.

The rearrangement links TRBV5-8 to TRBJ1-5; weak D call: TRBD1 (6 bases). The CDR3 is 13 amino acids. Looked up from germline, CDR1 is SGHTS and CDR2 is YDEGEE. V lost 6 bases and J lost 5, with 12 bases in between. In nucleotides, the CDR3 is TGTGCCAGCACAAGACAGGTTGATCAGCCCCAGCATTTT. Translating it yields CASTRQVDQPQHF.

The genes are TRBV7-2 and TRBJ1-1; 10 positions agree with TRBD1. There are 14 residues in the CDR3. V lost 6 bases to trimming and J lost 5 bases; unmatched junction nucleotides: 6. Per germline, CDR1 SGHTA and CDR2 FQGNSA. As DNA, the CDR3 is TGTGCCAGCAGGGACAGGGGGAAGAGAACTGAAGCTTTCTTT. It is translated as CASRDRGKRTEAFF.

V is TRBV3-1 (or the pseudogene TRBV3-2) and J is TRBJ2-4; 11 nucleotides line up with TRBD2. J was trimmed by 7 bases and V by 5 bases; bases with no gene match: 4. The CDR3 is made up of 14 amino acids. Germline V CDR1 and CDR2: LGHDT, YNNKEL (reference sequence). The CDR3 DNA is TGTGCCAGCAGCGCCACTAGCGGGGGTAACATTCAGTACTTC. Residues: CASSATSGGNIQYF.

This chain connects TRBV20-1 to TRBJ2-7, with D possibly being TRBD1 (6 bases). Looked up from germline, CDR1 is DFQATT and CDR2 is SNEGSKA (reference sequence). CDR3 size: 8 residues. CDR3 DNA sequence: TGCGGGGGCCACGAGCAGTACGTC. This gives the protein CGGHEQYV.

This clone was counted a single time. This chain joins TRBV19 and TRBJ1-5; no clear D gene. Trimming pared 0 bases from V and 9 bases from J, leaving 18 bases between. The CDR3 is made up of 16 amino acids. The germline CDR1 and CDR2 sequences are LNHDA and SQIVND (reference sequence). CDR3 amino acids: CASSIDKLEPPGPQHF. The CDR3 nucleotides read TGTGCCAGTAGTATAGATAAGTTGGAGCCCCCCGGGCCCCAGCATTTT.

CDR3 nucleotides: TGCAGCGTCCTAGCGGGGGGGCGGTATGAGCAGTTCTTC. As protein: CSVLAGGRYEQFF. The V and J genes are TRBV29-1 and TRBJ2-1, with 12 nucleotides matching TRBD2. Germline V CDR1 and CDR2: SQVTM, ANQGSEA. V shed 6 bases and J 8 bases; nucleotides not matched to a gene: 5. The CDR3 is 13 amino acids.

This clone was observed a handful of times. The genes are TRBV18 and TRBJ1-6, with a tentative D call TRBD1 (6 bases). Germline V gene data show CDR1 as KGHSH and CDR2 as LQKENI. This CDR3 region has 14 residues. The V gene lost 6 bases and the J gene lost 7 bases, with 13 bases spanning the gap. The CDR3 spells CASSKDSLNSPLHF. CDR3 nucleotides: TGTGCCAGCTCTAAGGACAGTTTAAATTCACCCCTCCACTTT. The variable domain in full, completed from reference TRBV18 and TRBJ1-6, reads NAGVMQNPRHLVRRRGQEARLRCSPMKGHSHVYWYRQLPEEGLKFMVYLQKENIIDESGMPKERFSAEFPKEGPSILRIQQVVRGDSAAYFCASSKDSLNSPLHFGNGTRLTVT.

This clone was observed a handful of times. The chain carries TRBV18 and TRBJ1-1; 8 nucleotides line up with TRBD1. This CDR3 has 16 residues. V gave up 3 bases and J gave up 1 base; unmatched junction bases: 7. Per germline, CDR1 KGHSH and CDR2 LQKENI. CDR3 nucleotides: TGTGCCAGCTCACCGCCGAAACAGGGGGGGAACACTGAAGCTTTCTTT. As protein: CASSPPKQGGNTEAFF. The full variable domain, its missing parts supplied by reference TRBV18 and TRBJ1-1, is NAGVMQNPRHLVRRRGQEARLRCSPMKGHSHVYWYRQLPEEGLKFMVYLQKENIIDESGMPKERFSAEFPKEGPSILRIQQVVRGDSAAYFCASSPPKQGGNTEAFFGQGTRLTVV.

There are a few counts of this clone. This rearrangement joins TRBV2 to TRBJ2-5, with 8 bases aligning to TRBD1. Germline assignment: CDR1 SNHLY and CDR2 FYNNEI. J gave up 2 bases and V 2 bases, and 4 bases lay outside the gene matches. This CDR3 comprises 15 residues. This CDR3 reads CASSEPGTGQETQYF. CDR3 coding DNA: TGTGCCAGCAGTGAACCTGGGACAGGTCAAGAGACCCAGTACTTC.

Turning to this clone: Germline and junction disagree at one end, which may indicate a read error. This sequence joins TRBV10-3 and TRBJ1-1; the match to TRBD1 covers 9 bases. In germline, CDR1 is ENHRY, CDR2 SYGVKD. The CDR3 has 15 residues. CDR3 bases: TGTGCCATCAGTGAGTCGGGGACAGGGAACCCTGAAGCTTTCTTT. Its translation is CAISESGTGNPEAFF.

The J gene is TRBJ1-3, the V gene TRBV5-6; D is unresolved. Per the germline V gene, CDR1 is SGHDT and CDR2 is YYEEEE. The CDR3 runs 12 residues. V lost 0 bases and J lost 8, with 6 bases in between. The CDR3 region has the DNA TGTGCCAGCAGCTTGGCCCAGGACACCATATATTTT. Its translation is CASSLAQDTIYF.

This chain uses TRBV24-1 with TRBJ1-5, with 11 bases matching TRBD1. With V trimmed by 5 bases and J by 6 bases, 8 bases remained unmatched. CDR1 is KGHDR, CDR2 SFDVKD, per germline. The length of the CDR3 is 16 residues. The DNA for the CDR3 is TGTGCCACCAGTGTGGGGGGACAGGGGGACAGTCAGCCCCAGCATTTT. It encodes CATSVGGQGDSQPQHF.

The chain couples TRBV28 to TRBJ1-2, with 8 bases identical to TRBD1. The junction had 2 bases not matched to a gene; V was cut back by 3 bases and J by 5 bases. Germline assignment: CDR1 MDHEN and CDR2 SYDVKM. The CDR3 covers 13 residues. CDR3 sequence (DNA): TGTGCCAGCAGTTTGGGGACAGGTTATGGCTACACCTTC. Its protein product is CASSLGTGYGYTF.

The chain joins TRBV7-2 to TRBJ2-5; 7 positions agree with TRBD1. The germline V gene has CDR1 SGHTA and CDR2 FQGNSA. This CDR3 is built from 14 residues. Unmatched junction bases numbered 6, after V lost 5 bases and J lost 3 bases. The CDR3 reads CASSRRQGKETQYF. The CDR3 DNA sequence: TGTGCCAGCAGCCGCCGACAGGGAAAAGAGACCCAGTACTTC.

The rearrangement joins TRBV29-1 to TRBJ1-1, with D unresolved. Germline V gene data show CDR1 as SQVTM and CDR2 as ANQGSEA. The V gene lost 6 bases and the J gene lost 2 bases, with 25 bases spanning the gap. This CDR3 contains 17 residues. Here the CDR3 reads CSVRYFIGVSGNTEAFF. The DNA for the CDR3 is TGCAGCGTCCGTTATTTTATTGGGGTCTCGGGAAACACTGAAGCTTTCTTT.

The gene calls are TRBV21-1 and TRBJ2-7; the D call in the table, TRBD1, was not verified against the DNA. TRBV21-1 is flagged as a pseudogene. CDR3 length equals 16 residues. For the CDR3, the DNA is TGTGCCAGCAGCAACTCCCCTAATCACAGGGGATACGAGCAGTACGTC. This gives the protein CASSNSPNHRGYEQYV.

J is TRBJ1-2 and V is TRBV19; D ambiguous. Trimming cost V 5 bases and J 2 bases, with 6 bases left between them. The CDR3 runs to 12 residues. Looked up from germline, CDR1 is LNHDA and CDR2 is SQIVND (reference sequence). CDR3 sequence reads: CASSPRNYGYTF. CDR3 DNA: TGTGCCAGTAGTCCCCGGAACTATGGCTACACCTTC.

The chain is built from TRBV19 and TRBJ2-5; 9 bases are a match to TRBD2. Trimming took 6 bases from V and 5 from J; bases not matched to a gene: 4. The length of the CDR3 is 13 residues. Germline assignment: CDR1 LNHDA and CDR2 SQIVND (reference sequence). The CDR3 bases are TGTGCCAGTAGACAGCGGGGGGTTGAGACCCAGTACTTC. Translation: CASRQRGVETQYF.

The CDR3: CASSESIGEQYV. In DNA form, the CDR3 reads TGTGCCAGCAGTGAATCCATCGGCGAGCAGTACGTC. This chain connects TRBV6-1 to TRBJ2-7; D ambiguous. From germline, CDR1 is MNHNS and CDR2 SASEGT. The CDR3 covers 12 residues. V dropped 2 bases and J dropped 6 bases, with 8 bases sitting between them.

V and J are TRBV6-6 and TRBJ1-2, with 12 bases identical to TRBD1. Germline CDR1 is MNHNY and CDR2 is SVGAGI (reference sequence). J lost 5 bases, V lost 2 bases, and 6 bases had no gene match. The CDR3 totals 16 residues. This chain's CDR3 is CASSYPRDRGQYGYTF. CDR3 nucleotides: TGTGCCAGCAGTTACCCCCGGGACAGGGGGCAATATGGCTACACCTTC.

V usage is TRBV24-1 and J usage is TRBJ1-2; 9 positions agree with TRBD1. This CDR3 region has 14 residues. Germline values: CDR1 KGHDR, CDR2 SFDVKD. V lost 5 bases to trimming and J lost 7 bases; unmatched junction nucleotides: 7. The CDR3 bases are TGTGCCACCAGTGCCCGGGACAGGGTGAGTGGCTACACCTTC. Translating it yields CATSARDRVSGYTF.

This clone has just a few counts. The chain carries TRBV7-6 and TRBJ2-1, with 9 bases aligning to TRBD1. Unmatched junction bases numbered 10, after V lost 7 bases and J lost 3 bases. Germline assignment: CDR1 SGHVS and CDR2 FNYEAQ. The CDR3 has 16 amino acids. The DNA of the CDR3 is TGTGCCAGCACCCTATCGGGGGGACAGGGCTACAATGAGCAGTTCTTC. This gives the protein CASTLSGGQGYNEQFF. Using reference TRBV7-6 and TRBJ2-1 for the parts outside the CDR3, the full variable domain is GAGVSQSPRYKVTKRGQDVALRCDPISGHVSLYWYRQALGQGPEFLTYFNYEAQQDKSGLPNDRFSAERPEGSISTLTIQRTEQRDSAMYRCASTLSGGQGYNEQFFGPGTRLTVL.